Listed below are T cell receptor beta chains from one sample, sequenced in a study of cytomegalovirus exposure and HLA in healthy donors. Measured with immunoSEQ multiplex PCR; TCRdb has only the in-frame clones, and not every one. The repertoire holds 75,000 to 100,000 clones, with more than 65% as singletons. Sequencing was performed on PBMCs. These TCRs come from a man in his 60s in good health and CMV-seronegative. The CDR3 runs from the conserved cysteine through the conserved F or W. The D gene is left open where the match is weak. Rows may omit the clone size; those that give it use once, few, many or a size class.

clone size,J gene,V gene,D gene,CDR3 protein,CDR3 DNA
-,TRBJ1-5,TRBV19,-,CASSPPGFTLLRSQPQHF,TGTGCCAGTAGCCCCCCGGGGTTTACTCTTCTCAGGAGTCAGCCCCAGCATTTT
-,TRBJ2-7,TRBV30,-,CAWSGSPGFGNEQYF,TGTGCCTGGAGCGGATCGCCGGGTTTCGGGAACGAGCAGTACTTC
-,TRBJ2-5,TRBV6-6,-,CAGRGDNQETQYF,TGTGCCGGCAGGGGGGACAACCAAGAGACCCAGTACTTC
few,TRBJ1-4,TRBV5-5,TRBD1,CASSSDRGGEKLFF,TGTGCCAGCAGCTCGGACAGGGGCGGGGAAAAACTGTTTTTT
-,TRBJ1-1,TRBV10-3,TRBD1,CAISGVSGGPNTEAFF,TGTGCCATCAGTGGAGTATCAGGGGGCCCGAACACTGAAGCTTTCTTT
few,TRBJ1-6,TRBV21-1,-,CASSKATDGWNSPLHF,TGTGCCAGCAGCAAAGCAACAGACGGTTGGAATTCACCCCTCCACTTT
-,TRBJ2-2,TRBV10-3,-,CAISERRGTGELFF,TGTGCCATCAGTGAGCGTCGGGGGACCGGGGAGCTGTTTTTT
-,TRBJ1-3,TRBV4-3,-,CASSQDQNTIYF,TGCGCCAGCAGCCAAGACCAAAACACCATATATTTT
-,TRBJ1-5,TRBV19,-,CASRDTLNQPQHF,TGTGCCAGCCGGGACACCCTCAATCAGCCCCAGCATTTT
few,TRBJ1-1,TRBV27,-,CASSASRTESNTEAFF,TGTGCCAGCAGTGCCAGTCGGACAGAATCGAACACTGAAGCTTTCTTT
-,TRBJ2-1,TRBV6-4,TRBD1,CASSDGTAYNEQFF,TGTGCCAGCAGTGATGGGACAGCATACAATGAGCAGTTCTTC
few,TRBJ1-1,TRBV28,-,CASSSDTGSYEDTEAFF,TGTGCCAGCAGTTCAGATACAGGGTCCTATGAGGACACTGAAGCTTTCTTT
-,TRBJ1-1,TRBV18,TRBD1,CASSPRDSEAFF,TGTGCCAGCTCACCCCGGGACAGTGAAGCTTTCTTT
few,TRBJ2-5,TRBV19,-,CASSIVGGQGETQYF,TGTGCCAGTAGTATAGTAGGTGGGCAGGGAGAGACCCAGTACTTC
-,TRBJ1-5,TRBV30,-,CAWSPSPGIANQPQHF,TGTGCCTGGAGTCCATCGCCGGGGATAGCTAATCAGCCCCAGCATTTT
-,TRBJ1-3,TRBV5-1,-,CASSLGSGGNTIYF,TGCGCCAGCAGCTTGGGTTCAGGTGGAAACACCATATATTTT
-,TRBJ2-3,TRBV18,TRBD2,CASSLKLAGGADTQYF,TGTGCCAGCTCACTCAAACTAGCGGGGGGCGCAGATACGCAGTATTTT
-,TRBJ2-7,TRBV10-3,-,CAISDRGPSYEQYF,TGTGCCATCAGTGACAGGGGTCCTTCCTACGAGCAGTACTTC
-,TRBJ2-1,TRBV21-1,-,CASSKWGGRGNEQFF,TGTGCCAGCAGCAAATGGGGCGGGAGGGGGAATGAGCAGTTCTTC
-,TRBJ2-3,TRBV7-2,TRBD2,CASSSGTSGSSTDTQYF,TGTGCCAGCAGCTCGGGGACTAGCGGGTCTAGCACAGATACGCAGTATTTT
-,TRBJ1-1,TRBV19,-,CASSIVGARGNTEAFF,TGTGCCAGTAGTATAGTAGGGGCGCGGGGTAACACTGAAGCTTTCTTT
-,TRBJ1-4,TRBV5-4,-,CASSLQGSTNEKLFF,TGTGCCAGCAGCTTACAGGGCTCAACTAATGAAAAACTGTTTTTT
-,TRBJ1-2,TRBV29-1,-,CSVEVGAGYTF,TGCAGCGTTGAAGTGGGGGCTGGCTACACCTTC
-,TRBJ2-3,TRBV7-9,-,CASSLGSADTQYF,TGTGCCAGCAGCCTCGGGTCCGCAGATACGCAGTATTTT
once,TRBJ1-5,TRBV5-6,TRBD1,CASSPLKGAHNQPQHF,TGTGCCAGCAGCCCGCTGAAGGGGGCTCACAATCAGCCCCAGCATTTT
-,TRBJ1-1,TRBV19,TRBD1,CASSKGANTEAFF,TGTGCCAGTAGTAAGGGGGCGAACACTGAAGCTTTCTTT
-,TRBJ1-4,TRBV18,TRBD1,CASSPAGTANEKLFF,TGTGCCAGCTCACCGGCCGGGACAGCGAATGAAAAACTGTTTTTT
-,TRBJ2-7,TRBV5-4,TRBD2,CASSPGLATYEQYF,TGTGCCAGCAGCCCTGGACTAGCCACCTACGAGCAGTACTTC
-,TRBJ2-7,TRBV29-1,TRBD1,CSVGQGSYEQYF,TGCAGCGTAGGACAGGGTTCCTACGAGCAGTACTTC
-,TRBJ2-5,TRBV19,-,CASSIAGSETQYF,TGTGCCAGTAGTATAGCGGGTTCGGAGACCCAGTACTTC
-,TRBJ2-7,TRBV5-1,-,CASSTWDSPYEQYF,TGCGCCAGCAGCACCTGGGACTCCCCTTACGAGCAGTACTTC
-,TRBJ2-7,TRBV6-5,-,CASSYSKSTRSYEQYF,TGTGCCAGCAGTTACTCGAAGAGCACTCGCTCCTACGAGCAGTACTTC
-,TRBJ2-1,TRBV30,-,CAWKLGPSGEQFF,TGTGCCTGGAAGCTAGGTCCATCGGGGGAGCAGTTCTTC
-,TRBJ1-2,TRBV6-6,-,CASSSGVGSYGYTF,TGTGCCAGCAGTTCAGGGGTAGGGAGCTATGGCTACACCTTC
-,TRBJ1-1,TRBV5-4,-,CASSTQGNTEAFF,TGTGCCAGCAGCACACAGGGGAACACTGAAGCTTTCTTT
-,TRBJ1-5,TRBV25-1,-,CASSEYRNNQPQHF,TGTGCCAGCAGTGAGTACAGGAACAATCAGCCCCAGCATTTT
-,TRBJ2-5,TRBV5-1,-,CASSPRTAQETQYF,TGCGCCAGCAGCCCACGGACAGCCCAAGAGACCCAGTACTTC
-,TRBJ2-5,TRBV10-3,TRBD2,CAISGGEETQYF,TGTGCCATTAGCGGGGGGGAAGAGACCCAGTACTTC
-,TRBJ1-5,TRBV7-6,TRBD1,CASSQDRGDQPQHF,TGTGCCAGCAGCCAGGACAGGGGGGATCAGCCCCAGCATTTT
-,TRBJ2-6,TRBV28,-,CASKDTQHGANVLTF,TGTGCCAGCAAAGACACCCAACATGGGGCCAACGTCCTGACTTTC
-,TRBJ2-1,TRBV19,TRBD2,CASSIIRAGGTHNEQFF,TGTGCCAGTAGTATAATTAGGGCGGGGGGGACCCACAATGAGCAGTTCTTC
-,TRBJ1-1,TRBV18,TRBD1,CASSRGQGKAEAFF,TGTGCCAGCTCACGGGGACAGGGTAAGGCTGAAGCTTTCTTT
-,TRBJ2-7,TRBV6-5,TRBD2,CASSAGLAVLYEQYF,TGTGCCAGCAGCGCTGGACTAGCGGTTCTCTACGAGCAGTACTTC
once,TRBJ2-7,TRBV28,TRBD1,CASFDRAVGEQYF,TGTGCCAGCTTCGACAGGGCGGTTGGCGAGCAGTACTTC
-,TRBJ2-3,TRBV18,TRBD2,CASSPGTSGGPDTQYF,TGTGCCAGCTCACCCGGGACTAGCGGGGGGCCAGATACGCAGTATTTT
-,TRBJ1-2,TRBV19,-,CASSIEGRIVGGYTF,TGTGCCAGTAGTATCGAGGGGAGGATAGTTGGTGGCTACACCTTC
-,TRBJ2-3,TRBV6-1,TRBD2,CASSDLGLAGPDTQYF,TGTGCCAGCAGTGACCTGGGACTAGCGGGACCAGATACGCAGTATTTT
-,TRBJ2-7,TRBV19,TRBD1,CASTKGTGKPYEQYF,TGTGCCAGTACCAAGGGGACAGGGAAACCCTACGAGCAGTACTTC
-,TRBJ2-3,TRBV7-2,TRBD2,CASSPTSVSRDTQYF,TGTGCCAGCAGCCCCACTAGCGTTTCTCGAGATACGCAGTATTTT
-,TRBJ1-2,TRBV7-9,-,CASSPSEGYTF,TGTGCCAGCAGCCCGAGCGAGGGCTACACCTTC
-,TRBJ2-7,TRBV27,-,CASSLSQQGGPYEQYF,TGTGCCAGCAGTTTAAGCCAACAGGGAGGGCCCTACGAGCAGTACTTC
-,TRBJ2-5,TRBV12-5,-,CASGLQETQYF,TGTGCTAGTGGTTTGCAGGAGACCCAGTACTTC
-,TRBJ1-5,TRBV7-9,-,CASSLALSEQPQHF,TGTGCCAGCAGCTTAGCGCTATCGGAGCAGCCCCAGCATTTT
-,TRBJ2-5,TRBV29-1,TRBD1,CSVDGTGQGWQETQYF,TGCAGCGTTGACGGAACCGGACAGGGGTGGCAAGAGACCCAGTACTTC